Sequencing of this T cell receptor beta chain was carried out in a study of response to subunit inactivated influenza vaccine. The length of the CDR3 is 13 residues. Germline CDR1 reads SEHNR; CDR2 reads FQNEAQ (reference sequence). Deletions cut 5 bases from V and 5 bases from J, with 12 bases between. One entry per CDR3 protein, called by TCRdb with MiXCR from the RT-PCR reads. The table lists about 500,000 distinct CDR3 sequences, under 15% of them singletons, with around 13% in the top ten. The clonotype was recovered from a man aged 45 to 65 who received an inactivated influenza vaccine. This specimen was PBMCs from blood, taken 45 days after vaccination. The V gene is TRBV7-9, the J gene TRBJ2-5; D may be TRBD1 (5 bases). The DNA of the CDR3 is TGTGCCAGCAGCCTACGGTGGGGCGAGACCCAGTACTTC. Translating gives CASSLRWGETQYF.